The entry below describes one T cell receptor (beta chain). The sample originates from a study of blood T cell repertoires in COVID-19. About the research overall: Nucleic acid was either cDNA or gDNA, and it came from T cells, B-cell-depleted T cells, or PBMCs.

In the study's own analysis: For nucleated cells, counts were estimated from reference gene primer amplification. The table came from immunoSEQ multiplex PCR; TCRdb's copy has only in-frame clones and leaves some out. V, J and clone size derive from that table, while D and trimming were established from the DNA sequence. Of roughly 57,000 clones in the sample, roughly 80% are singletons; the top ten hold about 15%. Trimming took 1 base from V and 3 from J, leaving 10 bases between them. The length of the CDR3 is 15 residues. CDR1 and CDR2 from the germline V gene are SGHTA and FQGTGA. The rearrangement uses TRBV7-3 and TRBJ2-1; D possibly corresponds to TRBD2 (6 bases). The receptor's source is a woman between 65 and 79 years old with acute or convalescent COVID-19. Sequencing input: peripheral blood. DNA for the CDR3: TGTGCCAGCAGCTTAAGGCGGACTATCTACAATGAGCAGTTCTTC. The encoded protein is CASSLRRTIYNEQFF.